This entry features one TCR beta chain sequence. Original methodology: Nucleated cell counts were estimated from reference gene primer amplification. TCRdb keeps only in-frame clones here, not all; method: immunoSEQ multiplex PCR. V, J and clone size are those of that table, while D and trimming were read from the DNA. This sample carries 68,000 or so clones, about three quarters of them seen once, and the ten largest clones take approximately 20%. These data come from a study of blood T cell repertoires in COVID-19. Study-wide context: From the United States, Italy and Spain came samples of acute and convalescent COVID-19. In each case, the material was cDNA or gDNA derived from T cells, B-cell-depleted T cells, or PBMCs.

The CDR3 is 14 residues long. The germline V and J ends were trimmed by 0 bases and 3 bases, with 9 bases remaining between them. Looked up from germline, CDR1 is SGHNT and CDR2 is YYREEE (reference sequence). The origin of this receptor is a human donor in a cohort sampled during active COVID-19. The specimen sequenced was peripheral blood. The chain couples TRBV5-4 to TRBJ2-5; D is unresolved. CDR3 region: CASSLAQTEETQYF. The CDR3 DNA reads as TGTGCCAGCAGCTTGGCCCAAACGGAAGAGACCCAGTACTTC.